This T cell receptor (beta chain) was identified during a study of blood T cells in healthy people across ages. Findings of the study overall: In older individuals, TCR beta diversity per million T cells was lower, falling roughly linearly with age. In long-lived donors, naive CD4+ cell counts and diversity exceeded those of aged donors. PBMCs that were unsorted prevented a conclusive naive versus antigen-experienced comparison.

It was with a sample-barcoded 5' primer and a J-beta primer mix that a second PCR of about 6 to 12 cycles was run. One entry per CDR3 protein, called by TCRdb with MiXCR from the 5' RACE reads. The repertoire holds some 1.6 million distinct CDR3 sequences, with roughly 32% as singletons. PBMCs, at least 6 million per sample, were isolated. In its sample, this clonotype was seen a few times. What it binds is not known. The J segment lost 2 bases and the V segment lost 4 bases, leaving 9 bases of the junction unmatched. This CDR3 contains 15 residues. Germline CDR1 and CDR2: SGHRS and YFSETQ. The V and J genes are TRBV5-1 and TRBJ2-7, with TRBD1 matching 7 bases. Sequenced sample: blood. The sequence came from a woman aged 25 to 45 in good health. The CDR3 DNA reads as TGCGCCAGCAGCACAGGGGAAGGGGCGGCCTACGAGCAGTACTTC. Amino acids: CASSTGEGAAYEQYF.